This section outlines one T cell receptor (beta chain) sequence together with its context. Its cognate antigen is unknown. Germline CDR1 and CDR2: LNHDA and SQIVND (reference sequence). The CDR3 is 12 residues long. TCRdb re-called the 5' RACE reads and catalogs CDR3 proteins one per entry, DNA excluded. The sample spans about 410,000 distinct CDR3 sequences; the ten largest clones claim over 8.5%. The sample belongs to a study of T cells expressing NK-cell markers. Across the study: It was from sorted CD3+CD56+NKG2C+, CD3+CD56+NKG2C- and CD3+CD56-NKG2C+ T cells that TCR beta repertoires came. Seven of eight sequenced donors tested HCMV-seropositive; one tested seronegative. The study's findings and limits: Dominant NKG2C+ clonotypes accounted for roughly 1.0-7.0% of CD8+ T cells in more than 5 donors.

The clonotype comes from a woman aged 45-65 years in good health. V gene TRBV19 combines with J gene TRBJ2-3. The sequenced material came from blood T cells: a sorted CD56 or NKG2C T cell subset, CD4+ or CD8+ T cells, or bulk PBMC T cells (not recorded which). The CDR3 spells CASSIGRDTQYF.